These T cell receptor beta chains were read from a single sample in a study of graft-versus-host responses after intestinal transplantation. Clones were sequenced by immunoSEQ multiplex PCR, and TCRdb holds only the in-frame ones, with some missing. The top ten clones hold about 1.5% of a sample with about 98,000 clones, roughly 82% of them seen once. This sample comprised PBMCs, obtained 255 days after intestinal transplant. These receptor sequences come from a human patient who received an intestinal transplant, so some T cells may come from the graft donor. Each CDR3 is given with its conserved first and last residue. Fields, in order: J gene, clone size, D gene, V gene, CDR3 protein, CDR3 DNA. D genes are given only for firm matches. A clone size is listed for some rows: how often the clone was seen (once, few, many), or a class if it is expanded.

TRBJ2-3 many TRBD2 TRBV6-4 CASSERGGPDTQYF TGTGCCAGCAGTGAGCGGGGGGGCCCAGATACGCAGTATTTT
TRBJ2-5 . . TRBV27 CASSLGVAETQYF TGTGCCAGCAGTTTAGGGGTGGCGGAGACCCAGTACTTC
TRBJ1-3 . TRBD1 TRBV29-1 CSVGPGGHESGNTIYF TGCAGCGTTGGGCCAGGGGGCCATGAATCTGGAAACACCATATATTTT
TRBJ2-3 . TRBD2 TRBV2 CASSALAGVGTDTQYF TGTGCCAGCAGTGCGCTAGCGGGGGTAGGAACAGATACGCAGTATTTT
TRBJ1-3 few . TRBV29-1 CSVEASGWGNTIYF TGCAGCGTTGAGGCCTCGGGTTGGGGAAACACCATATATTTT
TRBJ1-5 . . TRBV6-5 CASSYGQYQPQHF TGTGCCAGCAGTTACGGGCAATATCAGCCCCAGCATTTT
TRBJ1-6 . . TRBV27 CASSHTLGLALNSPLHF TGTGCCAGCAGTCACACACTCGGACTAGCTCTTAATTCACCCCTCCACTTT
TRBJ2-5 . TRBD1 TRBV6-1 CASSELVRGKETQYF TGTGCCAGCAGTGAACTGGTCAGGGGGAAGGAGACCCAGTACTTC
TRBJ2-7 . . TRBV23-1 CASSVSGGTFGGISLGQYF TGCGCCAGCAGTGTCTCCGGAGGGACCTTCGGCGGAATCTCCCTGGGGCAGTACTTC
TRBJ1-1 . . TRBV12-5 CASAGQPNTEAFF TGTGCTAGTGCCGGACAGCCGAACACTGAAGCTTTCTTT
TRBJ2-6 . . TRBV6-1 CASNPTAAGANVLTF TGTGCCAGCAACCCGACAGCTGCTGGGGCCAACGTCCTGACTTTC
TRBJ1-3 . TRBD1 TRBV6-1 CASSETPGQGTTIYF TGTGCCAGCAGTGAAACCCCCGGACAGGGGACCACCATATATTTT
TRBJ1-5 . . TRBV7-2 CASSPGPGKPQHF TGTGCCAGCAGCCCGGGCCCTGGGAAGCCCCAGCATTTT
TRBJ2-1 . . TRBV15 CATGLELYNEQFF TGTGCCACCGGCTTGGAGTTGTACAATGAGCAGTTCTTC